This TCR beta chain was found in a study of PD-1 blockade in classical Hodgkin lymphoma. Study as a whole: The nivolumab dose that patients received was 3 mg/kg, given intravenously every 2 weeks.

As to this clone: The target antigen is unknown.

Brentuximab vedotin exposure varied among the patients, all of whom had relapsed after autologous stem cell transplantation. Measured with immunoSEQ multiplex PCR; TCRdb has only the in-frame clones, and not every one. Counted here are about 99,000 clones, roughly four fifths occurring once; the ten biggest clones make up less than 20%. Findings of the study overall: TCR diversity at baseline was reported to be reduced in newly diagnosed patients relative to healthy donors. Patients excluded were those beginning nivolumab under 1 year after ASCT. The study found that TCR diversity rose significantly by C4D1 in CD4+ but not CD8+ cells.

The sample consisted of peripheral blood mononuclear cells (PBMCs), taken before the second cycle of nivolumab. This sequence was found in a human donor with classical Hodgkin lymphoma.

The CDR3 DNA sequence: TGTGCCAGCAGCTTAAGTGGGACTAGCGGCGAGCAGTACTTC. Protein: CASSLSGTSGEQYF. The chain carries TRBV11-2 and TRBJ2-7; 11 bases match TRBD2. The germline V gene has CDR1 SGHAT and CDR2 FQNNGV. CDR3 length: 14 amino acids. Unmatched junction bases numbered 3, after V lost 2 bases and J lost 6 bases.